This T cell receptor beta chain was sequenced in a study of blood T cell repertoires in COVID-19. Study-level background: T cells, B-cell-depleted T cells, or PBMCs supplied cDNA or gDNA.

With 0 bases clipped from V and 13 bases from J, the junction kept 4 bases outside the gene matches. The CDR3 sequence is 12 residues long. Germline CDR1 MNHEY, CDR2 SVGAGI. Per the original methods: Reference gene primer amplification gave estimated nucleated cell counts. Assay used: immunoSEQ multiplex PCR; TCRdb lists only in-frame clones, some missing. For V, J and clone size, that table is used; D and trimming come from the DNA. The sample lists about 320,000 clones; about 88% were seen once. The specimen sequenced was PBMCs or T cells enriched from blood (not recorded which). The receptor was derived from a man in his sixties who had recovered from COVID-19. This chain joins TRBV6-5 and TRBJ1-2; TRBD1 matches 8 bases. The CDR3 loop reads CASSYSGQGTTF. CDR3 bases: TGTGCCAGCAGTTACTCCGGACAGGGTACCACCTTC.